The 17 T cell receptor beta chains below all came from one sample that was sequenced in a study of blood T cells in healthy people across ages. PCR was performed a second time for 7 to 11 cycles using a sample-barcoded 5' primer and a J-beta primer mix. TCRdb re-analysed the 5' RACE reads in MiXCR, keeping a single row per CDR3 protein. The table lists 1.2 million to 1.5 million distinct CDR3 sequences, 45% to 70% of them singletons, with more than 6% in the top ten. Sequencing used blood. All receptors come from a man between 18 and 35 years old in good health.

The rearrangement joins TRBV20-1 to TRBJ1-6, with TRBD1 as a possible D gene (5 bases). The CDR3 loop spans 14 amino acids. Germline V gene sequence: CDR1 DFQATT, CDR2 SNEGSKA (reference sequence). V was cut by 0 bases and J by 8 bases, with 11 bases left in between. CDR3 DNA: TGCAGTGCTAGAGATGCCAGGGCGGATTCACCCCTCCACTTT. Translating it yields CSARDARADSPLHF.

The chain recombines TRBV12-3 or TRBV12-4 with TRBJ1-2, with D perhaps TRBD1 (6 bases). V was pared by 5 bases and J by 8 bases, with 15 bases between. The CDR3 is made up of 13 amino acids. DNA of the CDR3: TGTGCCAGCAGTGAGGGGGGAGTTGGCGGCTACACCTTC. Its translation: CASSEGGVGGYTF.

The chain carries TRBV4-3 and TRBJ2-3, with D uncertain. Germline assignment: CDR1 LGHNA and CDR2 YSLEER. The CDR3 length is 17 residues. V shed 4 bases and J shed 0 bases, with 17 bases lying between them. The CDR3 DNA reads as TGCGCCAGCAGCCCCCGTCTTCAGAGCACTAGCACAGATACGCAGTATTTT. It translates to CASSPRLQSTSTDTQYF.

The chain links TRBV5-1 to TRBJ1-5; maybe TRBD1 (5 bases). Trimming left V 0 bases short and J 6 bases short, with 13 bases between. The CDR3 runs 15 residues. CDR1 is SGHRS and CDR2 is YFSETQ in the germline V gene. CDR3 in DNA: TGCGCCAGCAGCTTGGAGCCAGGGAGCCTTCAGCCCCAGCATTTT. This encodes CASSLEPGSLQPQHF. Full variable domain (outside the CDR3, taken from reference TRBV5-1 and TRBJ1-5): KAGVTQTPRYLIKTRGQQVTLSCSPISGHRSVSWYQQTPGQGLQFLFEYFSETQRNKGNFPGRFSGRQFSNSRSEMNVSTLELGDSALYLCASSLEPGSLQPQHFGDGTRLSIL.

This clonotype came up a few times. A read error may be the cause here, since a much bigger clone is one base away. This chain uses TRBV12-3 or TRBV12-4 with TRBJ2-6; D is unclear. CDR3 length equals 11 residues. The V and J ends lost 8 bases and 2 bases respectively, with 1 base between them. Written as DNA, the CDR3 is TGTGCCAGCGCTGGGGCCAACGTCCTGACTTTC. Translating gives CASAGANVLTF.

This clonotype was seen once. V is TRBV5-1 and J is TRBJ2-2; 8 bases fit TRBD1. The germline gives CDR1 SGHRS, CDR2 YFSETQ. The CDR3 runs to 15 residues. V was pared by 7 bases and J by 1 base, with 6 bases of the junction left unmatched. This CDR3 is CASEAGTGNTGELFF. CDR3 bases: TGCGCCAGCGAGGCAGGGACAGGGAACACCGGGGAGCTGTTTTTT. Based on the CDR3 plus reference TRBV5-1 and TRBJ2-2, the full variable domain is KAGVTQTPRYLIKTRGQQVTLSCSPISGHRSVSWYQQTPGQGLQFLFEYFSETQRNKGNFPGRFSGRQFSNSRSEMNVSTLELGDSALYLCASEAGTGNTGELFFGEGSRLTVL.

J is TRBJ1-4 and V is TRBV20-1, with 9 bases lining up with TRBD1. Germline CDR1 DFQATT, CDR2 SNEGSKA (reference sequence). V lost 5 bases, J lost 2 bases, and 9 bases stayed unmatched. The CDR3 is 16 amino acids. The CDR3 protein is CSALQGARITNEKLFF. CDR3 DNA sequence: TGCAGTGCTTTACAGGGGGCTAGGATTACTAATGAAAAACTGTTTTTT.

This clonotype has a handful of counts. The chain recombines TRBV25-1 with TRBJ2-7, with D possibly being TRBD2 (5 bases). Germline lookup yields CDR1 MGHDK and CDR2 SYGVNS. Trimming took off 6 bases at V and 2 bases at J, with 8 bases between the two ends. The CDR3 is 12 amino acids. This CDR3 reads CASSGKTYEQYF. The CDR3, as DNA: TGTGCCAGCAGCGGGAAGACCTACGAGCAGTACTTC.

This CDR3 reads CASSLAPTGYQETQYF. In nucleotides, the CDR3 is TGTGCCAGCAGCTTAGCCCCGACAGGGTACCAAGAGACCCAGTACTTC. This chain links TRBV7-6 with TRBJ2-5, with TRBD1 matching 7 bases. From germline, CDR1 is SGHVS and CDR2 FNYEAQ. The junction had 4 bases not matched to a gene; V was cut back by 0 bases and J by 0 bases. The CDR3 is 16 residues long. The full variable domain, rest sourced from reference TRBV7-6 and TRBJ2-5, is GAGVSQSPRYKVTKRGQDVALRCDPISGHVSLYWYRQALGQGPEFLTYFNYEAQQDKSGLPNDRFSAERPEGSISTLTIQRTEQRDSAMYRCASSLAPTGYQETQYFGPGTRLLVL.

The chain has TRBV5-1 and TRBJ2-3, with D perhaps matching TRBD1 (5 bases). V shed 1 base and J shed 0 bases, with 12 bases lying between them. The CDR3 covers 16 residues. Germline V gene data show CDR1 as SGHRS and CDR2 as YFSETQ. The CDR3 region has the DNA TGCGCCAGCAGCTTGTTACCAGGGTCAAGCACAGATACGCAGTATTTT. It encodes CASSLLPGSSTDTQYF.

V gene TRBV5-1 combines with J gene TRBJ2-3; 9 positions agree with TRBD1. This CDR3 has 15 amino acids. Trimming removed 3 bases from V and 3 bases from J; junction bases left unmatched: 5. Looked up from germline, CDR1 is SGHRS and CDR2 is YFSETQ. CDR3 sequence: CASSWPGQGTDTQYF. The CDR3 nucleotides are TGCGCCAGCAGCTGGCCGGGACAGGGAACAGATACGCAGTATTTT.

This clonotype was detected only a few times. The chain combines TRBV4-1 with TRBJ2-5, with a weak D call TRBD1 (6 bases). Trimming stripped 5 bases from V and 1 base from J, with 11 bases between. The germline gives CDR1 MGHRA, CDR2 YSYEKL. The CDR3 has 14 residues. The CDR3 bases are TGCGCCAGCAGCTACCGACAGGCCCAAGAGACCCAGTACTTC. Translated: CASSYRQAQETQYF.

J is TRBJ2-3 and V is TRBV19; TRBD1 matches 8 bases. The CDR3 runs to 14 residues. Germline V gene sequence: CDR1 LNHDA, CDR2 SQIVND (reference sequence). J gave up 5 bases and V 3 bases, and 4 bases lay outside the gene matches. CDR3 nucleotide sequence: TGTGCCAGTAGTATCGGACAGGGCGGAGATACGCAGTATTTT. Residues: CASSIGQGGDTQYF.

V and J are TRBV20-1 and TRBJ2-5; D may correspond to TRBD1 or TRBD2 (5 bases each). Trimming removed 4 bases from V and 3 bases from J, with 18 bases in between. CDR1 is DFQATT and CDR2 is SNEGSKA in the germline V gene (reference sequence). The CDR3 covers 15 residues. The CDR3 loop reads CSATLVRGVEETQYF. The CDR3, as DNA: TGCAGTGCTACATTGGTACGGGGCGTAGAAGAGACCCAGTACTTC.

The chain joins TRBV25-1 to TRBJ1-1; 8 bases agree with TRBD1. The CDR3 totals 15 residues. V was pared by 4 bases and J by 10 bases, with 14 bases of the junction left unmatched. Germline values: CDR1 MGHDK, CDR2 SYGVNS. CDR3 in DNA: TGTGCCAGCAGTGGAGGCGTACAGGGGGATTCTGGAGCTTTCTTT. Protein sequence: CASSGGVQGDSGAFF.

This chain connects TRBV4-1 to TRBJ1-2; D is uncertain. The CDR3 spans 12 residues. Germline CDR1 is MGHRA and CDR2 is YSYEKL. V lost 2 bases and J lost 8, with 9 bases in between. CDR3 in amino acids: CASSQPTLGYTF. The DNA for the CDR3 is TGCGCCAGCAGCCAACCTACCTTGGGCTACACCTTC.

The CDR3 sequence is CASSSRRNSPLHF. In DNA, the CDR3 is TGTGCCAGCAGTTCCAGACGGAATTCACCCCTCCACTTT. V and J are TRBV6-5 and TRBJ1-6; no clear D. The germline V and J ends were trimmed by 4 bases and 7 bases, with 8 bases remaining between them. The CDR3 consists of 13 residues. CDR1 MNHEY and CDR2 SVGAGI come from the germline V gene.